Listed below are T cell receptor beta chains from one sample, sequenced in a study of shared clonotypes between healthy human individuals. Some clones are missing from TCRdb's copy, which holds only in-frame ones; the method was immunoSEQ multiplex PCR. The sample lists 850,000 to 1,200,000 clones; about 75% were seen once. Sample: memory CD4+ T cells sorted from blood. Receptors were obtained from a man in his late teens or twenties in good health. The CDR3 runs from the conserved cysteine through the conserved F or W. The D gene is left open where the match is weak. Size is omitted from some rows. Given values are once, few, many or a class for expanded clones.

clone_size j_call d_call v_call cdr3_aa cdr3_nt
many TRBJ2-6 TRBD1 TRBV6-1 CASTGGSGANVLTF TGTGCCAGTACAGGGGGCTCTGGGGCCAACGTCCTGACTTTC
. TRBJ2-3 . TRBV5-4 CASSFWATDTQYF TGTGCCAGCAGCTTTTGGGCCACAGATACGCAGTATTTT
. TRBJ1-1 . TRBV7-6 CASSVGGGTEAFF TGTGCCAGCAGCGTAGGGGGGGGCACTGAAGCTTTCTTT
many TRBJ2-7 . TRBV5-1 CASSLEGNYEQYF TGCGCCAGCAGCTTGGAGGGGAACTACGAGCAGTACTTC
. TRBJ1-2 . TRBV6-5 CASSQGRTYGYTF TGTGCCAGCAGCCAGGGACGGACTTATGGCTACACCTTC
. TRBJ1-1 . TRBV7-2 CASSLAKNENTEAFF TGTGCCAGCAGCTTAGCGAAAAACGAGAACACTGAAGCTTTCTTT
. TRBJ2-5 . TRBV5-6 CASSFMAPQETQYF TGTGCCAGCAGCTTCATGGCCCCCCAAGAGACCCAGTACTTC
. TRBJ2-1 . TRBV5-6 CASSLVLAPYNEQFF TGTGCCAGCAGCTTGGTGCTAGCTCCCTACAATGAGCAGTTCTTC
. TRBJ2-1 . TRBV30 CAWSAYSVNEQFF TGTGCCTGGAGCGCCTACTCGGTAAATGAGCAGTTCTTC
. TRBJ1-1 . TRBV7-2 CASTKLMGTEAFF TGTGCCAGCACCAAACTCATGGGGACTGAAGCTTTCTTT
. TRBJ1-1 TRBD1 TRBV5-1 CASSRGQSGGGTEAFF TGCGCCAGCAGCCGGGGACAGTCCGGCGGGGGCACTGAAGCTTTCTTT
. TRBJ2-4 TRBD1 TRBV5-3 CARSLAQGTGANIQYF TGTGCCAGAAGCTTGGCCCAGGGGACAGGGGCAAACATTCAGTACTTC
few TRBJ1-5 . TRBV10-3 CAISEGQNQPQHF TGTGCCATCAGTGAAGGGCAGAATCAGCCCCAGCATTTT
few TRBJ2-2 TRBD2 TRBV13 CASSSGTSYVELFF TGTGCCAGCAGCTCCGGGACTAGTTACGTGGAGCTGTTTTTT
. TRBJ1-3 . TRBV7-2 CASSLVYTGNTIYF TGTGCCAGCAGCTTAGTCTATACTGGAAACACCATATATTTT
. TRBJ2-1 . TRBV5-4 CASSSKDGGSYNEQFF TGTGCCAGCAGCTCAAAGGACGGAGGCTCCTACAATGAGCAGTTCTTC
. TRBJ2-1 TRBD2 TRBV2 CASSEDLAGGHEQFF TGTGCCAGCAGTGAAGATCTAGCGGGGGGGCATGAGCAGTTCTTC
. TRBJ2-1 TRBD2 TRBV5-1 CASQGSGKHNEQFF TGCGCTTCGCAGGGTAGCGGGAAACACAATGAGCAGTTCTTC
. TRBJ1-2 . TRBV30 CAWSVLAGAAATF TGTGCCTGGAGTGTATTAGCGGGCGCTGCGGCCACCTTC
few TRBJ1-1 . TRBV9 CASSVEEPNTEAFF TGTGCCAGCAGCGTAGAGGAGCCTAACACTGAAGCTTTCTTT
many TRBJ2-7 TRBD2 TRBV6-5 CASAGAGGYEQYF TGTGCCAGCGCCGGGGCGGGGGGGTACGAGCAGTACTTC
. TRBJ1-1 . TRBV25-1 CASSYYQGGAEAFF TGTGCCAGCAGTTACTACCAGGGAGGGGCTGAAGCTTTCTTT
. TRBJ2-3 TRBD2 TRBV9 CASSVGRGRAVDTQYF TGTGCCAGCAGCGTAGGTCGCGGGAGGGCCGTAGATACGCAGTATTTT